These 18 T cell receptor beta chains share one sample of origin, sequenced in a study of blood T cell repertoires in COVID-19. Here immunoSEQ multiplex PCR was the method, and the copy in TCRdb shows in-frame clones only, minus some. The sample consists of under 250,000 clones, under 90% of them appearing once. Sequenced input: PBMCs or T cells enriched from blood (not recorded which). Receptors were obtained from a woman aged 25-40 years with acute COVID-19.

This sequence joins TRBV28 and TRBJ1-2; D is possibly TRBD1 (5 bases). CDR3 size: 13 residues. CDR1 and CDR2 (germline): MDHEN, SYDVKM. Trimming took off 9 bases at V and 4 bases at J, with 15 bases between the two ends. The CDR3 region has the DNA TGTGCCAGTCTTTCAGGGTTCGGCTATGGCTACACCTTC. Protein sequence: CASLSGFGYGYTF.

This chain uses TRBV27 with TRBJ2-7; D possibly corresponds to TRBD1 (6 bases). This CDR3 is built from 15 residues. Germline CDR1 is MNHEY and CDR2 is SMNVEV (reference sequence). Trimming shortened V by 3 bases and J by 2 bases, and 14 bases separated the two germline ends. The CDR3 DNA sequence: TGTGCCAGCAGTTTCGGGCAGGGGTTAACCTACGAGCAGTACTTC. Amino acid sequence: CASSFGQGLTYEQYF.

This chain joins TRBV5-1 and TRBJ1-1, with D maybe TRBD1 (5 bases). Germline CDR1 is SGHRS and CDR2 is YFSETQ. This CDR3 contains 14 residues. Trimming took 5 bases from V and 7 from J, leaving 18 bases between them. The CDR3 nucleotides read TGCGCCAGCAGGGGGAACGTTGCCGGGGGTGAAGCTTTCTTT. This sequence encodes CASRGNVAGGEAFF.

The chain joins TRBV18 to TRBJ1-1; TRBD1 might be the D (5 bases). CDR1 KGHSH and CDR2 LQKENI come from the germline V gene. This CDR3 is built from 14 residues. V was pared by 2 bases and J by 3 bases, with 10 bases between. The DNA for the CDR3 is TGTGCCAGCTCACCAAGGGGTTCGGACACTGAAGCTTTCTTT. Protein product: CASSPRGSDTEAFF. Supplemented by reference TRBV18 and TRBJ1-1, the full variable domain reads NAGVMQNPRHLVRRRGQEARLRCSPMKGHSHVYWYRQLPEEGLKFMVYLQKENIIDESGMPKERFSAEFPKEGPSILRIQQVVRGDSAAYFCASSPRGSDTEAFFGQGTRLTVV.

This clone was detected once. The rearrangement uses TRBV2 and TRBJ1-6; D uncertain. CDR1 and CDR2 from the germline V gene are SNHLY and FYNNEI. V lost 7 bases and J 4 bases, leaving 8 bases between the germline ends. This CDR3 region has 13 residues. CDR3 protein: CASITEYNSPLHF. The DNA of the CDR3 is TGTGCCAGCATCACAGAATATAATTCACCCCTCCACTTT.

The V gene is TRBV6-5, the J gene TRBJ2-7; D is unclear. With 7 bases removed from V and 1 base from J, the gap between germline ends came to 17 bases. The germline V gene encodes CDR1 MNHEY and CDR2 SVGAGI. The CDR3 contains 15 residues. The CDR3 DNA is TGTGCCAGCATCGAAACTTTAACGATATCCTACGAGCAGTACTTC. It codes for CASIETLTISYEQYF.

In this sample, this clone turned up a few times. This rearrangement joins TRBV2 to TRBJ2-7, with D unclear. Trimming took off 5 bases at V and 7 bases at J, with 9 bases between the two ends. CDR1 and CDR2 (germline): SNHLY, FYNNEI. The CDR3 is 11 residues long. The CDR3 sequence is CASSQTVEQYF. The CDR3, as DNA: TGTGCCAGCAGTCAAACAGTAGAGCAGTACTTC.

The chain recombines TRBV3-1 (or the pseudogene TRBV3-2) with TRBJ1-2, with D perhaps TRBD1 (6 bases). CDR3 length: 15 amino acids. The germline V gene encodes CDR1 LGHDT and CDR2 YNNKEL (reference sequence). Between the trimmed V and J ends, which lost 1 base and 1 base, there was a span of 10 bases. CDR3 bases: TGTGCCAGCAGCCAAGTCGAGGGGGTTAACTATGGCTACACCTTC. As protein: CASSQVEGVNYGYTF.

In its sample, this clone was seen once. V usage is TRBV4-1 and J usage is TRBJ1-5, with TRBD1 matching 7 bases. V dropped 0 bases and J dropped 2; count of bases not matched to a gene: 7. The V gene's germline CDR1 is MGHRA and CDR2 YSYEKL. The CDR3 length is 17 residues. CDR3 DNA sequence: TGCGCCAGCAGCCAAGACGCCGGGACAGCGGGCAATCAGCCCCAGCATTTT. Translating it yields CASSQDAGTAGNQPQHF.

This sequence joins TRBV6-2 or TRBV6-3 and TRBJ2-3; weak D call: TRBD1 (6 bases). This CDR3 region has 15 residues. V lost 5 bases to trimming and J lost 4 bases, with 16 bases between them. Germline assignment: CDR1 MNHEY and CDR2 SVGEGT. The CDR3 sequence is CASSRPTGLADTQYF. CDR3 bases: TGTGCCAGCAGTCGCCCTACAGGGTTGGCAGATACGCAGTATTTT.

A few counts support this clone. The chain couples TRBV27 to TRBJ1-1; 9 positions agree with TRBD1. The germline gives CDR1 MNHEY, CDR2 SMNVEV (reference sequence). This CDR3 is built from 14 residues. V trimming: 6 bases; J trimming: 4 bases; junction bases outside the gene matches: 6. CDR3 amino acids: CASSHRQGGTEAFF. DNA for the CDR3: TGTGCCAGCAGCCACCGACAGGGGGGCACTGAAGCTTTCTTT.

This chain joins TRBV18 and TRBJ2-3; 15 bases align to TRBD2. Trimming removed 2 bases from V and 8 bases from J; junction bases left unmatched: 8. This CDR3 has 17 amino acids. Germline values: CDR1 KGHSH, CDR2 LQKENI. CDR3 nucleotide sequence: TGTGCCAGCTCACCAGGGGCGCGGACTAGCGGGGGGGCTACGCAGTATTTT. Amino acid sequence: CASSPGARTSGGATQYF.

The rearrangement uses TRBV19 and TRBJ1-5; unclear D gene. Germline V CDR1 and CDR2: LNHDA, SQIVND (reference sequence). This CDR3 has 14 amino acids. Trimming took off 5 bases at V and 7 bases at J, with 15 bases between the two ends. The CDR3 nucleotides are TGTGCCAGTAGTTGGGTAGGAGTTGGGCAGCCCCAGCATTTT. Translating gives CASSWVGVGQPQHF.

This chain connects TRBV28 to TRBJ1-1; D unclear. Germline V CDR1 and CDR2: MDHEN, SYDVKM. Trimming removed 9 bases from V and 0 bases from J, with 11 bases in between. This CDR3 is built from 13 residues. Here the CDR3 DNA reads TGTGCCAGTTCCGAATCGGTGAACACTGAAGCTTTCTTT. It is translated as CASSESVNTEAFF.

The V gene is TRBV19, the J gene TRBJ1-6, with D unclear. The V and J ends lost 7 bases and 5 bases respectively, with 15 bases between them. The CDR3 loop spans 15 amino acids. Germline V CDR1 and CDR2: LNHDA, SQIVND (reference sequence). CDR3: CASKSGGSNNSPLHF. The CDR3 DNA is TGTGCCAGTAAGTCTGGAGGGAGTAATAATTCACCCCTCCACTTT.

The gene calls are TRBV19 and TRBJ1-5; 8 bases match TRBD1. The CDR3 consists of 13 residues. Trimming took 5 bases from V and 5 from J; bases not matched to a gene: 2. Germline loops: CDR1 LNHDA, CDR2 SQIVND (reference sequence). The CDR3 DNA reads as TGTGCCAGTAGTCCGACAGGGGATCAGCCCCAGCATTTT. Translating gives CASSPTGDQPQHF.

The chain employs TRBV19 and TRBJ2-3; 8 positions match TRBD1. The V and J ends lost 3 bases and 0 bases, in that order; junction bases with no gene match: 5. The CDR3 has 16 residues. The germline V gene encodes CDR1 LNHDA and CDR2 SQIVND (reference sequence). The CDR3: CASSIPRTGSTDTQYF. The CDR3 nucleotides read TGTGCCAGTAGTATCCCCCGGACAGGGAGCACAGATACGCAGTATTTT. Looking up the rest from reference TRBV19 and TRBJ2-3 gives the full variable domain: DGGITQSPKYLFRKEGQNVTLSCEQNLNHDAMYWYRQDPGQGLRLIYYSQIVNDFQKGDIAEGYSVSREKKESFPLTVTSAQKNPTAFYLCASSIPRTGSTDTQYFGPGTRLTVL.

The V and J genes are TRBV28 and TRBJ1-1; tentatively, D is TRBD1 (6 bases). The CDR3 has 16 residues. Trimming cost V 6 bases and J 0 bases, with 17 bases left between them. Germline lookup yields CDR1 MDHEN and CDR2 SYDVKM. CDR3 amino acids: CASSGPGQTMNTEAFF. In nucleotides, the CDR3 is TGTGCCAGCAGCGGACCCGGACAGACGATGAACACTGAAGCTTTCTTT.